The text below deals with one TCR beta chain. What the recovered Cohort 3 donors had was two negative PCRs, clearance, or symptom resolution. The data are from a study of blood T cell repertoires in COVID-19. The CDR3 covers 16 residues. Authors' analysis steps: Amplification with reference gene primers provided the estimates of nucleated cell counts. Some clones are missing from TCRdb's copy, which holds only in-frame ones; the method was immunoSEQ multiplex PCR. V and J calls and clone size are copied from that table; D and trimming were computed from the DNA. The sample records some 340,000 clones, around 87% being singletons.

The receptor comes from a woman aged 25 to 39 who had recovered from COVID-19. The sample taken for sequencing was PBMCs or T cells enriched from blood (not recorded which). The rearrangement joins TRBV21-1 to TRBJ2-1; the DNA was not used to check the table's D call, TRBD1. TRBV21-1 is designated a pseudogene. The CDR3 nucleotides read TGTGCCAGCAGCAAAGTGGACAGCTTTTTTCACAATGAGCAGTTCTTC. The encoded protein is CASSKVDSFFHNEQFF.